This TCR beta chain was sequenced during a study of T-cell memory formation after mild COVID-19. Notes on the study in general: The main location of contracting CD4+ clones was CM and EM, and that of contracting CD8+ clones was EMRA. The authors did not confirm SARS-CoV-2 specificity of second-wave clones peaking day 37. From day 15 to 85, contracting clones were balanced between CD4 and CD8, whereas later expanders leaned toward CD4+.

Trimming stripped 2 bases from V and 7 bases from J, with 23 bases between. The CDR3 runs to 17 residues. Germline CDR1 and CDR2: SGHTA and FQGTGA. In regard to this clonotype: Antigen unknown.

TCRdb reanalysed the 5' RACE reads using MiXCR and keeps one entry per CDR3 protein. Of about 430,000 distinct CDR3 sequences in the sample, more than 15% were seen once. The receptor was isolated from a man aged 18 to 30 who had mild COVID-19 (a few samples of this study predate the infection). Cell type and time point are not known. Sequencing used PBMCs or a T cell subset sorted from them (not recorded which). J is TRBJ2-5 and V is TRBV7-3, with D possibly matching TRBD2 (6 bases). CDR3 amino acids: CASSLAHRDSASGTQYF. The DNA for the CDR3 is TGTGCCAGCAGCTTAGCCCACCGGGACTCCGCCTCGGGGACCCAGTACTTC.